Below, one T cell receptor (beta chain) is given with its context. Sequenced by immunoSEQ multiplex PCR; TCRdb stores in-frame clones only, minus some. This table holds 65,000 to 70,000 clones, around 82% found once. The sample originates from a study of blood T cell repertoires in COVID-19. Source material: peripheral blood. This TCR was sampled from a man at least 80 years old with active COVID-19.

The chain's CDR3 is CASSAGQIDYNEQFF. The CDR3 bases are TGTGCCAGCAGCGCGGGACAGATAGACTACAATGAGCAGTTCTTC. The gene calls are TRBV9 and TRBJ2-1; 7 bases map to TRBD1. Germline CDR1 reads SGDLS; CDR2 reads YYNGEE. V was clipped by 3 bases and J by 3 bases; unmatched bases: 6. The CDR3 sequence is 15 residues long. Using reference TRBV9 and TRBJ2-1 for the parts outside the CDR3, the full variable domain is DSGVTQTPKHLITATGQRVTLRCSPRSGDLSVYWYQQSLDQGLQFLIQYYNGEERAKGNILERFSAQQFPDLHSELNLSSLELGDSALYFCASSAGQIDYNEQFFGPGTRLTVL.